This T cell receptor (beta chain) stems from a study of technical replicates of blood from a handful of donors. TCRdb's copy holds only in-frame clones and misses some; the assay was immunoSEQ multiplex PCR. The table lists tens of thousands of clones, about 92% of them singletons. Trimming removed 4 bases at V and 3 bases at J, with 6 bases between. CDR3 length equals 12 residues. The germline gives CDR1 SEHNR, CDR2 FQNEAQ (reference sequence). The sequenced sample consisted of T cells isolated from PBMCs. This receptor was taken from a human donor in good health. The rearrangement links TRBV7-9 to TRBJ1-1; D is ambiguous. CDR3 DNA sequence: TGTGCCAGCAGCTATTCGGACACTGAAGCTTTCTTT. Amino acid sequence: CASSYSDTEAFF.